One T cell receptor (beta chain) is described in this entry. Its antigen is currently unknown. The sample originates from a study of T cells after yellow fever vaccination. Synthesis of TCR cDNA relied on 5'RACE template switching, which attached a universal primer site and UMIs. A single record per CDR3 protein comes from TCRdb applying MiXCR to the 5' RACE reads. The data hold 450,000 to 550,000 distinct CDR3 sequences, with 15% to 20% observed a single time. Study outcomes and limitations: Among all clonotypes, a small share was observed in both CD4 and CD8 compartments.

The germline V gene encodes CDR1 DFQATT and CDR2 SNEGSKA (reference sequence). J lost 6 bases, V lost 3 bases, and 10 bases had no gene match. The CDR3 is 15 amino acids. The starting material was PBMCs, obtained 15 days after the yellow fever booster vaccination. The origin of this receptor is a man aged 25-45 years who received the YFV17D yellow fever vaccine. V and J are TRBV20-1 and TRBJ2-2, with TRBD2 matching over 7 bases. The CDR3 sequence: CSARRGMGNAGELFF. As DNA, the CDR3 is TGCAGTGCTAGGCGGGGGATGGGCAATGCCGGGGAGCTGTTTTTT.